The clone carrying this TCR beta chain was detected a few times. The target antigen is unknown. This sample is drawn from a study of memory CD4+ T cells and cytomegalovirus serostatus. Study-wide context: Donors were healthy Belgian adults, 10 or so CMV seropositive and about two dozen seronegative. Findings and caveats of the study: CD4+ memory repertoires contained about 40% of the roughly 150 reported CMV TCRbeta sequences.

The CDR3 totals 13 residues. Deletions cut 4 bases from V and 2 bases from J, with 9 bases between. Germline values: CDR1 SGHRS, CDR2 YFSETQ. Single viable CD3+CD4+CD8-CD45RO+ cells were sorted as the memory CD4+ T cells. In the original analysis: Out-of-frame sequences were removed, leaving 2 million to 2.5 million distinct TCRbeta sequences. Clones were read by immunoSEQ multiplex PCR, and TCRdb kept only the in-frame ones, dropping some. V, J and clone size derive from that table, while D and trimming were established from the DNA sequence. Of around 53,000 clones in the sample, more than 70% were seen once.

The sequenced sample was memory CD4+ T cells from blood. This chain joins TRBV5-1 and TRBJ1-2, with a tentative D call TRBD1 (5 bases). The receptor was isolated from an adult in good health and CMV-seropositive. The CDR3 is CASSGTENYGYTF. CDR3 DNA sequence: TGCGCCAGCAGCGGGACGGAGAACTATGGCTACACCTTC.